The text below deals with one T cell receptor (beta chain). The sample comes from a study of T cell changes during pregnancy in multiple sclerosis. The protocol was immunoSEQ multiplex PCR, while the TCRdb copy is restricted to in-frame clones and leaves out a portion. The table lists 99,000 or so clones, 93% of them singletons. Sequenced here: peripheral blood, sampled after pregnancy. This sequence originates from a female donor with multiple sclerosis, enrolled in a pregnancy study.

The CDR3 nucleotides are TGCGCCAGCAGCTTGGCCGGAGGGGGCGACGAGCAGTACTTC. This sequence encodes CASSLAGGGDEQYF. The chain joins TRBV5-1 to TRBJ2-7, with TRBD1 as a possible D gene (7 bases). Germline loops: CDR1 SGHRS, CDR2 YFSETQ. The CDR3 is 14 amino acids. Trimming took 0 bases from V and 5 from J, leaving 12 bases between them.